The source of this TCR beta chain is a study of regulatory T cells in long-lasting Graves disease. Study outcomes and limitations: The study found persistent patients shared more public clonotypes (roughly 3,000) than new patients (over 850).

The CDR3 is 16 amino acids. Germline V lookup: CDR1 SGDLS, CDR2 YYNGEE. V was pared by 4 bases and J by 0 bases, with 7 bases of the junction left unmatched. CDR3 regions were amplified by Arm-PCR using iRepertoire HTBI primers to build TCR beta libraries. TCRdb reanalysed the multiplex PCR reads using MiXCR and keeps one entry per CDR3 protein. This table has 450,000 to 650,000 distinct CDR3 sequences, about 15% appearing once. In this sample, this clonotype turned up a few times. Its specificity is unknown. Time point noted: newly diagnosed GD, antithyroid drugs for less than 3 months. The TCR library was prepared using RNA isolated from PBMCs. Per American Thyroid Association guidelines, Graves' disease was diagnosed. The sample was also linked to a second study, of T cells in Graves' hyperthyroidism and ophthalmopathy. As that study records: For Graves' hyperthyroidism to be stable, ophthalmopathy could not progress within 18 months.

This chain joins TRBV9 and TRBJ1-3; 7 nucleotides align to TRBD1. The sample was peripheral blood mononuclear cells (PBMCs), taken at new diagnosis, from a patient treated with antithyroid drugs. The receptor's source is a woman aged 35-60 years with Graves disease. The CDR3 DNA follows: TGTGCCAGCAGCTCAGGGGGGGGACGCTCTGGAAACACCATATATTTT. Translated, it gives CASSSGGGRSGNTIYF.